Following are 4 T cell receptor beta chains from one sample sequenced in a study of Ad26.COV2.S vaccination and SARS-CoV-2 variants. Profiled with immunoSEQ multiplex PCR; TCRdb holds only in-frame clones, not every one. The top ten hold 12% of the sample, which has approximately 450,000 clones, about 93% seen once. Treatment specified: some 20 received Ad26.COV2.S at low or high dose, single or two shots; five or six received placebo; per-sample allocation not given. Repertoires come from day 63 after the first vaccine or placebo injection. Sequencing was performed on peripheral blood, taken in a trial of Ad26.COV2.S vaccine versus placebo. The receptors originated from a person between 18 and 65 years old who received the Ad26.COV2.S COVID-19 vaccine or a placebo.

The V gene is TRBV6-2 or TRBV6-3, the J gene TRBJ2-1; D possibly corresponds to TRBD2 (5 bases). The CDR3 contains 16 residues. CDR1 and CDR2 from the germline V gene are MNHEY and SVGEGT. V was shortened by 1 base and J by 4 bases, with 14 bases between the two germline ends. DNA of the CDR3: TGTGCCAGCAGTTACTTCCTAGTTCGGGAATACAATGAGCAGTTCTTC. It codes for CASSYFLVREYNEQFF.

This clone was picked up many times. The chain joins TRBV4-3 to TRBJ2-1, with TRBD2 matching over 11 bases. V trimming: 0 bases; J trimming: 4 bases; junction bases outside the gene matches: 8. Germline CDR1 is LGHNA and CDR2 is YSLEER. The CDR3 is 18 amino acids. The CDR3 sequence: CASSQEVIAGGPYNEQFF. The CDR3 region has the DNA TGCGCCAGCAGCCAAGAAGTAATAGCGGGAGGGCCTTACAATGAGCAGTTCTTC.

The chain links TRBV27 to TRBJ1-2; TRBD1 matches at 9 bases. CDR3 size: 15 residues. Germline trimming cut 5 bases from V and 4 bases from J; bases unmatched to any gene: 8. CDR1 and CDR2 from the germline V gene are MNHEY and SMNVEV (reference sequence). The CDR3: CASSASGTGTYGYTF. The CDR3 DNA reads as TGTGCCAGCAGTGCGTCCGGGACAGGGACCTATGGCTACACCTTC.

The chain employs TRBV14 and TRBJ2-1, with D unclear. V dropped 3 bases and J dropped 0 bases, with 12 bases sitting between them. CDR1 and CDR2 from the germline V gene are SGHDN and FVKESK. CDR3 size: 16 residues. CDR3 nucleotides: TGTGCCAGCAGCCATGTTATTAGCAGCTCCTACAATGAGCAGTTCTTC. Residues: CASSHVISSSYNEQFF.